This T cell receptor beta chain was sequenced during a study of OX40 agonist ivuxolimab in advanced cancers. For the study at large: The treatment was a fully human IgG2 OX40 agonist, ivuxolimab.

Study results and caveats: Among some nonresponders, normalized T-cell clonal expansion was also low. Expanded clones were, on average, more numerous in CD8+ T cells than in CD4+. There was clonal expansion of CD4+ and CD8+ blood T cells by week 6 at 0.1 to 3.0 mg/kg.

TCRdb's copy holds only in-frame clones and misses some; the assay was immunoSEQ multiplex PCR. The sample gives roughly 56,000 clones, around 85% of which show up once; roughly 0.95% is in the top ten. A word on this clone: Its antigen is unknown.

In germline, CDR1 is SNHLY, CDR2 FYNNEI. Trimming stripped 0 bases from V and 1 base from J, with 9 bases between. This CDR3 is 16 amino acids long. The sample in question was CD4+ or CD8+ T cells sorted from blood, obtained in a trial of the OX40 agonist ivuxolimab. This sequence was found in an adult with an advanced solid tumor such as melanoma, head and neck, liver or kidney cancer. V and J are TRBV2 and TRBJ2-2; D uncertain. The CDR3 nucleotides are TGTGCCAGCAGTGAAGCGGTTGGGCGGAACACCGGGGAGCTGTTTTTT. Translated: CASSEAVGRNTGELFF.